This section outlines one T cell receptor beta chain sequence together with its context. Authors' processing steps: Amplification of reference gene primers was used by the study to estimate nucleated cell counts. This table comes from immunoSEQ multiplex PCR, and its TCRdb copy is limited to in-frame clones, with some not included. V and J calls and clone size are as listed in that table; D and trimming were resolved from the DNA. Of over 45,000 clones listed, approximately 90% are singletons. The sample belongs to a study of blood T cell repertoires in COVID-19. Whole-study context: In each case, the material was cDNA or gDNA derived from T cells, B-cell-depleted T cells, or PBMCs.

Sequenced: peripheral blood. The TCR sequence derives from an older man with acute or convalescent COVID-19.

The CDR3 nucleotides read TGTGCCAGCAGCTCCATGACAGGGGGCGGTGGCAATCAGCCCCAGCATTTT. Translated, it gives CASSSMTGGGGNQPQHF. The chain couples TRBV6-2 or TRBV6-3 to TRBJ1-5, with TRBD1 identical over 10 bases. The junction had 10 bases not matched to a gene; V was cut back by 6 bases and J by 2 bases. CDR3 length: 17 residues. Germline V lookup: CDR1 MNHEY, CDR2 SVGEGT.